This TCR beta chain was profiled in a study of CD8 T cells in Susac syndrome. RNA amounts of roughly 0.5 to 1 ug underwent reverse transcription with random hexamers. Each CDR3 protein is one row after TCRdb ran MiXCR on the immunoSEQ multiplex PCR reads. The sample yields under 150,000 distinct CDR3 sequences, 94% seen once. CDR1 SEHNR and CDR2 FQNEAQ come from the germline V gene (reference sequence). This CDR3 spans 15 amino acids. Losses at the gene ends were 6 bases for V and 8 bases for J; bases not matched to a gene: 10. Sequencing input: CD8+ T cells from PBMCs. The receptor was isolated from a human donor in good health. The V call is TRBV7-9, the J call TRBJ2-1; TRBD1 matches at 10 bases. For the CDR3, the DNA is TGTGCCAGCAGTTCCCGGGACAGGGGTCATTATGAGCAGTTCTTC. Amino acids: CASSSRDRGHYEQFF.